A selection of T cell receptor beta chains follows, all from one sample in a study of blood T cell repertoires in COVID-19. Profiling relied on immunoSEQ multiplex PCR, and the TCRdb table lists in-frame clones only, not all of them. This sample has a few hundred thousand clones, with under 90% found just once. The sequencing input was peripheral blood. The receptors come from a man aged 55 to 70 with acute or convalescent COVID-19. The CDR3 runs from the conserved cysteine through the conserved F or W. A D gene is named only where the DNA matches it firmly. Clone size is shown for a subset of rows, as once, few, many or a class of expanded clone.

TRBJ2-5	.	TRBV28	.	TGTGCCAGCAGACAGACGGGACTGACCCAGTACTTC	CASRQTGLTQYF
TRBJ2-7	TRBD2	TRBV27	once	TGTGCCAGCAGGTTTTCTAGCGGCCCCTCCTACGAGCAGTACTTC	CASRFSSGPSYEQYF
TRBJ1-1	.	TRBV27	.	TGTGCCAGCAGTTTATGGGGGGTTAACACTGAAGCTTTCTTT	CASSLWGVNTEAFF
TRBJ2-3	.	TRBV10-3	once	TGTGCCATCAGTGAAAGGACTATGGGAAATACGCAGTATTTT	CAISERTMGNTQYF
TRBJ2-5	.	TRBV7-9	.	TGTGCCAGCAGCTTAGCGGGGGGAGAGACCCAGTACTTC	CASSLAGGETQYF
TRBJ2-6	TRBD1	TRBV25-1	.	TGTGCCAGCACCCCTTCCGGGACAGCAAGCTCTGGGGCCAACGTCCTGACTTTC	CASTPSGTASSGANVLTF
TRBJ2-3	TRBD1	TRBV5-1	.	TGCGCCAGCAGCCATCCCGGACAGGGGGCTGTGGGAGGGTTTAGCACAGATACGCAGTATTTT	CASSHPGQGAVGGFSTDTQYF
TRBJ1-1	.	TRBV19	once	TGTGCCAGTAGTTCCCCTCAGCGGGTCCTTGAAGCTTTCTTT	CASSSPQRVLEAFF
TRBJ2-2	TRBD1	TRBV11-2	.	TGTGCCAGCAGCTCCGGGACAGGATGGGCCGGGGAGCTGTTTTTT	CASSSGTGWAGELFF
TRBJ2-5	TRBD1	TRBV9	few	TGTGCCAGCAGCGTAGGATACGGGACAGCCCAAGAGACCCAGTACTTC	CASSVGYGTAQETQYF
TRBJ2-1	TRBD1	TRBV6-5	few	TGTGCCAGCAGTTACGAGGGACAGGGTTACGGTGAGCAGTTCTTC	CASSYEGQGYGEQFF
TRBJ1-2	TRBD1	TRBV12-3/TRBV12-4	.	TGTGCCAGCAGTTGGGGACAGGCCGGGGGCTACACCTTC	CASSWGQAGGYTF
TRBJ1-3	.	TRBV5-1	.	TGCGCCAGCAGAGGACAGATAACTGGAAACACCATATATTTT	CASRGQITGNTIYF
TRBJ2-7	.	TRBV10-3	.	TGTGCCATCAGTGGAGGACCCCGAGGGAACTACGAGCAGTACTTC	CAISGGPRGNYEQYF
TRBJ2-1	.	TRBV5-1	.	TGCGCCAGCAGCTTGACCGGGAGCTCCTACAATGAGCAGTTCTTC	CASSLTGSSYNEQFF
TRBJ1-5	TRBD1	TRBV7-8	.	TGTGCCAGCAGCCCCGGGACAGGGGTCGATCAGCCCCAGCATTTT	CASSPGTGVDQPQHF
TRBJ2-5	TRBD2	TRBV7-9	.	TGTGCCAGCAGCTTAGGGACTAGCCAAGAGACCCAGTACTTC	CASSLGTSQETQYF
TRBJ1-5	.	TRBV28	.	TGTGCCAGCATTCCACTCATAGCAAATCAGCCCCAGCATTTT	CASIPLIANQPQHF
TRBJ1-2	TRBD1	TRBV27	.	TGTGCCAGCAGTATGGCAGGACAGGGGGCGAGCGGCTACACCTTC	CASSMAGQGASGYTF
TRBJ1-1	TRBD1	TRBV7-2	.	TGTGCCAGCAGCTTTACAGGGGGATTCACTGAAGCTTTCTTT	CASSFTGGFTEAFF
TRBJ1-2	TRBD1	TRBV27	few	TGTGCCAGCAGAGGGACAGGGGGCTACTATGGCTACACCTTC	CASRGTGGYYGYTF
TRBJ1-1	TRBD1	TRBV5-1	.	TGCGCCAGCAGCTTAGGGGGCGTGAACACTGAAGCTTTCTTT	CASSLGGVNTEAFF
TRBJ2-7	TRBD1	TRBV11-2	.	TGTGCCAGCAGATCCTTAAGGCGACAGGGGCCCATCTCCTACGAGCAGTACTTC	CASRSLRRQGPISYEQYF
TRBJ1-1	.	TRBV5-6	.	TGTGCCAGCAGCTTGTCCTTGAACACTGAAGCTTTCTTT	CASSLSLNTEAFF
TRBJ2-3	TRBD2	TRBV18	.	TGTGCCAGCTCACGAACTAGCGGGGGGTCAACAGATACGCAGTATTTT	CASSRTSGGSTDTQYF
TRBJ2-7	.	TRBV7-3	.	TGTGCCAGCAGCTTAGACGGAGGTTACGAGCAGTACTTC	CASSLDGGYEQYF
TRBJ1-4	.	TRBV7-9	.	TGTGCCAGCAGCTTAGAACGGAGGATTGCAACTAATGAAAAACTGTTTTTT	CASSLERRIATNEKLFF
TRBJ2-6	TRBD2	TRBV19	.	TGTGCCAGTAGTGGGGAGGGGACCTCTGGGGCCAACGTCCTGACTTTC	CASSGEGTSGANVLTF
TRBJ2-5	TRBD2	TRBV18	once	TGTGCCAGCTCACCACGGGCTAGCGGGAGCTGGCAAGAGACCCAGTACTTC	CASSPRASGSWQETQYF